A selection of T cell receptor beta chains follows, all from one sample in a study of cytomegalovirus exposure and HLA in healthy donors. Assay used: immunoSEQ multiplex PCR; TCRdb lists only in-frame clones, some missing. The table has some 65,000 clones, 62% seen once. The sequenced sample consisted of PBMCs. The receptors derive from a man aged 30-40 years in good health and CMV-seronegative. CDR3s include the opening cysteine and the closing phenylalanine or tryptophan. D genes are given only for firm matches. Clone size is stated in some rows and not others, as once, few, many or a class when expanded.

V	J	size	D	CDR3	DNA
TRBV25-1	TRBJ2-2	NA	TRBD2	CASSAQPGLGGGELFF	TGTGCCAGCAGTGCCCAACCGGGACTAGGTGGAGGGGAGCTGTTTTTT
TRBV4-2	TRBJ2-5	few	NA	CASSQELYEGGTQYF	TGTGCCAGCAGCCAAGAGCTCTACGAAGGGGGGACCCAGTACTTC
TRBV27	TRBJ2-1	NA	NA	CASSLFTVNEQFF	TGTGCCAGCAGTTTATTCACAGTGAATGAGCAGTTCTTC
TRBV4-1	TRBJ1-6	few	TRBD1	CASSQLPGTANSPLHF	TGCGCCAGCAGCCAACTGCCGGGGACAGCTAATTCACCCCTCCACTTT
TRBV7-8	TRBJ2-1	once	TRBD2	CASSLIWGGSSYNEQFF	TGTGCCAGCAGCTTAATATGGGGGGGGAGCTCCTACAATGAGCAGTTCTTC
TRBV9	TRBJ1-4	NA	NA	CASSPRGYVEKLFF	TGTGCCAGCAGCCCCAGGGGATATGTAGAAAAACTGTTTTTT
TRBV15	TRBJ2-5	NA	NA	CATSRPDTETQYF	TGTGCCACCAGCCGCCCCGACACGGAGACCCAGTACTTC
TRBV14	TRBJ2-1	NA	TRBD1	CASSHSPGQGNPEQFF	TGTGCCAGCAGCCATTCCCCGGGACAGGGCAACCCTGAGCAGTTCTTC
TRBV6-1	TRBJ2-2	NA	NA	CASIVDSSNTGELFF	TGTGCCAGCATCGTGGACAGTTCGAACACCGGGGAGCTGTTTTTT
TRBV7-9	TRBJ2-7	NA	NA	CASSNPGRLDFYEQYF	TGTGCCAGCAGTAATCCCGGCCGACTCGATTTCTACGAGCAGTACTTC
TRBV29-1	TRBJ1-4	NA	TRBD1	CSVGTGREKLFF	TGCAGCGTTGGGACAGGGAGGGAAAAACTGTTTTTT
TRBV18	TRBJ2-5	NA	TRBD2	CASSPLAVRETQYF	TGTGCCAGCTCACCCCTAGCGGTCCGAGAGACCCAGTACTTC
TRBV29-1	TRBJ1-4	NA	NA	CSVGRDPTGYEKLFF	TGCAGCGTTGGGAGGGATCCGACTGGTTATGAAAAACTGTTTTTT
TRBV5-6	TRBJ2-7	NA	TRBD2	CASSLIGLAGSYEQYF	TGTGCCAGCAGCTTAATAGGACTAGCGGGATCCTACGAGCAGTACTTC
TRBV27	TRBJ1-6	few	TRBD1	CASNITTRKDRSSYNSPLHF	TGTGCCAGCAACATTACGACCAGAAAGGACAGGAGCTCCTATAATTCACCCCTCCACTTT
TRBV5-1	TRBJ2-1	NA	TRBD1	CASSLDVVPGQGQDEQFF	TGCGCCAGCAGCTTGGATGTGGTACCGGGACAGGGTCAAGATGAGCAGTTCTTC
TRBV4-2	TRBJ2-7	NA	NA	CASSPQEGNEQYF	TGTGCCAGCAGCCCACAGGAAGGGAACGAGCAGTACTTC
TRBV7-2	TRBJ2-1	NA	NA	CASSLVRLVEKNEQFF	TGTGCCAGCAGCTTAGTACGACTAGTCGAAAAGAATGAGCAGTTCTTC
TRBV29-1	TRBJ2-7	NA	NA	CSVDESYEQYF	TGCAGCGTTGATGAGTCCTACGAGCAGTACTTC
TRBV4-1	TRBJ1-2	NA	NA	CASSQGGSLNYGYTF	TGCGCCAGCAGCCAAGGCGGCAGTCTTAACTATGGCTACACCTTC
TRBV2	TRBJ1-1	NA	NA	CASSPRAMNTEAFF	TGTGCCAGCAGTCCTAGAGCCATGAACACTGAAGCTTTCTTT
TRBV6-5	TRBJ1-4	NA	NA	CASGRKRTNEKLFF	TGTGCCAGCGGGAGAAAGCGGACTAATGAAAAACTGTTTTTT
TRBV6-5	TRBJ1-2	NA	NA	CASRETGFEGGYTF	TGTGCCAGCAGGGAGACAGGCTTCGAGGGTGGCTACACCTTC
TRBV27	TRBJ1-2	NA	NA	CASSFGGNYGYTF	TGTGCCAGCAGTTTCGGGGGTAACTATGGCTACACCTTC
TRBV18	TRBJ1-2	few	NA	CASSPGRGYDYGYTF	TGTGCCAGCTCACCAGGAAGGGGGTACGACTATGGCTACACCTTC
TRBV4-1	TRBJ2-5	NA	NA	CASSQTPGGLAEETQYF	TGCGCCAGCAGCCAAACCCCTGGGGGCCTAGCGGAAGAGACCCAGTACTTC
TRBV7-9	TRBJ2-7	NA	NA	CASSSTVGAGYEQYF	TGTGCCAGCAGCTCGACCGTAGGCGCCGGGTACGAGCAGTACTTC
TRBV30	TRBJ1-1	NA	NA	CAWSVPEPLRQGLDTEAFF	TGTGCCTGGAGTGTTCCGGAACCCCTCCGGCAGGGGTTGGACACTGAAGCTTTCTTT
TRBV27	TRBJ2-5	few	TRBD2	CASSPGTSGGINF	TGTGCCAGCAGTCCCGGGACTAGCGGGGGAATTAACTTC
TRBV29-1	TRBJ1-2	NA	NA	CSVEDRGGGYTF	TGCAGCGTTGAAGATCGCGGGGGGGGCTACACCTTC
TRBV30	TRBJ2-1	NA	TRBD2	CAWTSGGINEQFF	TGTGCCTGGACTAGCGGGGGCATAAATGAGCAGTTCTTC
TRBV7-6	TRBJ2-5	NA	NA	CASSQAGQETQYF	TGTGCCAGCAGCCAAGCGGGCCAAGAGACCCAGTACTTC
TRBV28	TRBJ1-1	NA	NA	CASSKGTMGSTEAFF	TGTGCCAGCAGTAAAGGGACAATGGGTTCGACTGAAGCTTTCTTT
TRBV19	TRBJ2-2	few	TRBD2	CASSIRGGEGTGELFF	TGTGCCAGTAGTATACGGGGCGGGGAGGGCACCGGGGAGCTGTTTTTT
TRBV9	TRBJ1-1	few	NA	CASSAGTTEAFF	TGTGCCAGCAGCGCGGGTACGACTGAAGCTTTCTTT
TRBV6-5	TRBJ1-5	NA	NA	CASSYPRSQHF	TGTGCCAGCAGTTACCCCCGGTCCCAGCATTTT
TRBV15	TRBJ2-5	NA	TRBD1	CATKEDRARETQYF	TGTGCCACCAAGGAGGACAGGGCTCGGGAGACCCAGTACTTC
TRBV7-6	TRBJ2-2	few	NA	CASSLGRGDTGELFF	TGTGCCAGCAGCTTAGGCAGGGGGGACACCGGGGAGCTGTTTTTT